These 10 T cell receptor beta chains were all obtained from the same sample, sequenced in a study of regulatory T cells in long-lasting Graves disease. Time point indicated: newly diagnosed GD, antithyroid drugs for less than 3 months. Generation of the TCR library employed RNA extracted from PBMCs. Building the TCR beta libraries relied on iRepertoire HTBI primers, and CDR3 regions underwent Arm-PCR. TCRdb used MiXCR to reprocess the multiplex PCR reads, holding one entry per CDR3 protein. Of under 300,000 distinct CDR3 sequences in the sample, around 20% were seen once. This specimen was peripheral blood mononuclear cells (PBMCs), taken at new diagnosis, from a patient treated with antithyroid drugs. The receptors were sampled from a female donor with Graves disease.

This clonotype was observed at least ten times. The rearrangement uses TRBV7-9 and TRBJ2-1; TRBD2 matches 8 bases. The germline gives CDR1 SEHNR, CDR2 FQNEAQ (reference sequence). This CDR3 region has 15 residues. Trimming at V came to 3 bases and at J to 5 bases, leaving 6 bases not matched to a gene. This CDR3 reads CASSLSSGNHNEQFF. For the CDR3, the DNA is TGTGCCAGCAGCTTGAGTAGCGGGAATCACAATGAGCAGTTCTTC. The whole variable domain, remainder taken from reference TRBV7-9 and TRBJ2-1, is DTGVSQNPRHKITKRGQNVTFRCDPISEHNRLYWYRQTLGQGPEFLTYFQNEAQLEKSRLLSDRFSAERPKGSFSTLEIQRTEQGDSAMYLCASSLSSGNHNEQFFGPGTRLTVL.

This clonotype was detected many times. V usage is TRBV5-1 and J usage is TRBJ2-5; D remains unclear. V was shortened by 3 bases and J by 0 bases, with 9 bases between the two germline ends. Germline lookup yields CDR1 SGHRS and CDR2 YFSETQ. The CDR3 has 14 residues. The CDR3 reads CASSWEHDQETQYF. CDR3 coding DNA: TGCGCCAGCAGCTGGGAACACGACCAAGAGACCCAGTACTTC.

This clonotype came up many times. The chain is built from TRBV6-1 and TRBJ2-1; 13 bases are a match to TRBD2. V shed 7 bases, J shed 8 bases, and the junction held 11 bases outside the gene matches. There are 16 residues in the CDR3. CDR1 and CDR2 from the germline V gene are MNHNS and SASEGT. The CDR3 DNA reads as TGTGCCAGCAATAAGGAAACTAGCGGGGGGGCCGATGAGCAGTTCTTC. It codes for CASNKETSGGADEQFF.

Of note for this clonotype: A read error is possible here, since a much larger clone lies one base away. The J gene is TRBJ2-5, the V gene TRBV24-1; TRBD1 agrees at 7 bases. The CDR3 has 14 residues. After removal of 4 bases from V and 6 bases from J, the junction contained 7 bases not matched to a gene. Per germline, CDR1 KGHDR and CDR2 SFDVKD. CDR3 coding DNA: TGTGCCACCAGTGACCCGAGGGGGCAAAAGACCCAGTACTTC. Translated, it gives CATSDPRGQKTQYF.

This chain joins TRBV9 and TRBJ2-7; D not certain. Trimming shortened V by 4 bases and J by 3 bases, and 14 bases separated the two germline ends. Germline V gives CDR1 SGDLS, CDR2 YYNGEE. This CDR3 has 14 residues. The CDR3 loop is CASSPRVADYEQYF. The CDR3 DNA follows: TGTGCCAGCAGCCCCCGTGTGGCAGACTACGAGCAGTACTTC.

CDR3 in amino acids: CASSYWRGVGVYTF. CDR3 nucleotides: TGTGCCAGCAGTTACTGGAGAGGGGTCGGTGTCTACACCTTC. The chain has TRBV27 and TRBJ1-2, with D perhaps TRBD1 (5 bases). CDR1 is MNHEY, CDR2 SMNVEV, per germline (reference sequence). Trimming stripped 4 bases from V and 10 bases from J, with 19 bases between. There are 14 residues in the CDR3.

This clonotype was detected ten times or more. The V gene is TRBV7-9, the J gene TRBJ2-1, with 11 nucleotides matching TRBD2. Germline CDR1 and CDR2: SEHNR and FQNEAQ (reference sequence). Trimming cost V 5 bases and J 9 bases; bases outside gene matches: 9. This CDR3 region has 15 residues. CDR3 residues: CASSISGGAVGEQFF. The CDR3 DNA sequence: TGTGCCAGCAGCATTAGCGGGGGGGCAGTCGGTGAGCAGTTCTTC.

The CDR3, as DNA: TGCAGCGTTGAAGATCTGGGCAGCGGGTGGAACACTGAAGCTTTCTTT. The encoded protein is CSVEDLGSGWNTEAFF. The chain combines TRBV29-1 with TRBJ1-1; unclear D gene. CDR3 size: 16 residues. The V end lost 0 bases, the J end lost 1 base, and 15 bases lay between the germline ends. Germline V CDR1 and CDR2: SQVTM, ANQGSEA.

This clonotype was seen many times. V usage is TRBV28 and J usage is TRBJ2-7, with a possible D match to TRBD2 (7 bases). Trimming cost V 5 bases and J 0 bases, with 14 bases left between them. The CDR3 spans 15 residues. Looked up from germline, CDR1 is MDHEN and CDR2 is SYDVKM. The CDR3 coding sequence is TGTGCCAGCAGTAACGGGGGGCCGACCTCCTACGAGCAGTACTTC. Its protein product is CASSNGGPTSYEQYF.

This clonotype was detected ten times or more. The CDR3 DNA reads TGTGCCATCAGTGCAGCGGGGGGCACAACCTACGAGCAGTACTTC. Encoded protein: CAISAAGGTTYEQYF. The chain employs TRBV10-3 and TRBJ2-7; TRBD2 matches 9 bases. The ends lost 4 bases at V and 2 bases at J; junction bases unmatched: 6. This CDR3 comprises 15 residues. Germline-derived CDR1 and CDR2 are ENHRY and SYGVKD.